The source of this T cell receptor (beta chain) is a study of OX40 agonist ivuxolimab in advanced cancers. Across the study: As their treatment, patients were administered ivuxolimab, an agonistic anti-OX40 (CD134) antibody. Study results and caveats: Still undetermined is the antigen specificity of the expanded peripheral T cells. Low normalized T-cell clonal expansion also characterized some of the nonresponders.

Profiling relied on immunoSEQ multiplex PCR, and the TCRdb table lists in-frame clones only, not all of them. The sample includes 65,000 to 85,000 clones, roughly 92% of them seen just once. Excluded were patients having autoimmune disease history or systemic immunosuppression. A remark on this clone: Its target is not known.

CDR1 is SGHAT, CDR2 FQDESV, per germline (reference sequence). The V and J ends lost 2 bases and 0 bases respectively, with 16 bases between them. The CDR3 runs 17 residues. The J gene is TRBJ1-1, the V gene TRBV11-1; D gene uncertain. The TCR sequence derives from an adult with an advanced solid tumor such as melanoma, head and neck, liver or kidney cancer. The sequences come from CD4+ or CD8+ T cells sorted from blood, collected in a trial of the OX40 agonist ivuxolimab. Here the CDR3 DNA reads TGTGCCAGCAGCTTATTCCGTCTACAGAGCATGAACACTGAAGCTTTCTTT. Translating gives CASSLFRLQSMNTEAFF.